The rows below give T cell receptor beta chains drawn from one sample of a study of OX40 agonist ivuxolimab in advanced cancers. Assay used: immunoSEQ multiplex PCR; TCRdb lists only in-frame clones, some missing. This sample has tens of thousands of clones; 84% occur once, and the top ten carry around 30%. The sample was CD4+ or CD8+ T cells sorted from blood, taken in a trial of the OX40 agonist ivuxolimab. The receptors were gathered from an adult with an advanced solid tumor such as melanoma, head and neck, liver or kidney cancer. Both conserved end residues are part of each CDR3. The D gene is left open where the match is weak. The size entry is marked missing in some rows and otherwise reads once, few, many or a size class.

d_call: TRBD1; clone_size: once; v_call: TRBV27; j_call: TRBJ1-6; cdr3_nt: TGTGCCAGCAGTCCAACCGGGACAGGGCTTCTCGGATCACCCCTCCACTTT; cdr3_aa: CASSPTGTGLLGSPLHF
d_call: TRBD1; clone_size: few; v_call: TRBV11-2; j_call: TRBJ2-7; cdr3_nt: TGTGCCAGCAGCTACGGGGACAGTACGACGTACGAGCAGTACTTC; cdr3_aa: CASSYGDSTTYEQYF
d_call: NA; clone_size: NA; v_call: TRBV27; j_call: TRBJ2-7; cdr3_nt: TGTGCCAGCAGTTCTCTCGGCCCCCCCTACGAGCAGTACTTC; cdr3_aa: CASSSLGPPYEQYF
d_call: NA; clone_size: NA; v_call: TRBV6-1; j_call: TRBJ1-1; cdr3_nt: TGTGCCAGCAGTGGATGGACAGAGAGTAACACTGAAGCTTTCTTT; cdr3_aa: CASSGWTESNTEAFF
d_call: NA; clone_size: NA; v_call: TRBV29-1; j_call: TRBJ1-1; cdr3_nt: TGCAGCGTCGGAACAGGGAGGATTGTTAGCGGAGCTTTCTTT; cdr3_aa: CSVGTGRIVSGAFF
d_call: NA; clone_size: NA; v_call: TRBV6-6; j_call: TRBJ1-4; cdr3_nt: TGTGCCAGCAGTTACTCTCGACCCACACGAACGGAAAAACTGTTTTTT; cdr3_aa: CASSYSRPTRTEKLFF
d_call: TRBD2; clone_size: few; v_call: TRBV11-3; j_call: TRBJ2-3; cdr3_nt: TGTGCCAGCAGCCAGAGGAGCGGGGTCACAGATACGCAGTATTTT; cdr3_aa: CASSQRSGVTDTQYF
d_call: NA; clone_size: NA; v_call: TRBV19; j_call: TRBJ2-7; cdr3_nt: TGTGCCAGTAGTAAACCGGGACGGTCTCCGGTCTACGAGCAGTACTTC; cdr3_aa: CASSKPGRSPVYEQYF
d_call: TRBD2; clone_size: NA; v_call: TRBV2; j_call: TRBJ2-1; cdr3_nt: TGTGCCAGCAGGGATTTAGCGGGGGGGCCCCTCAATGAGCAGTTCTTC; cdr3_aa: CASRDLAGGPLNEQFF
d_call: NA; clone_size: NA; v_call: TRBV10-3; j_call: TRBJ1-1; cdr3_nt: TGTGCAATCGGAAAGGAGTCTACTGAAGCTTTCTTT; cdr3_aa: CAIGKESTEAFF
d_call: NA; clone_size: NA; v_call: TRBV28; j_call: TRBJ1-2; cdr3_nt: TGTGCCAGCAGTTTATGGGGGGACTATGGCTACACCTTC; cdr3_aa: CASSLWGDYGYTF
d_call: NA; clone_size: NA; v_call: TRBV6-5; j_call: TRBJ2-6; cdr3_nt: TGTGCCAGCAGTCTGGCCAGGTCTGGGGCCAACGTCCTGACTTTC; cdr3_aa: CASSLARSGANVLTF
d_call: NA; clone_size: NA; v_call: TRBV28; j_call: TRBJ2-3; cdr3_nt: TGTGCCAGCAGTAAGGACTTAACAGATACGCAGTATTTT; cdr3_aa: CASSKDLTDTQYF
d_call: NA; clone_size: NA; v_call: TRBV4-3; j_call: TRBJ2-7; cdr3_nt: TGCGCCAGCGGTGCTGGGCTGGGGGACGAGCAGTACTTC; cdr3_aa: CASGAGLGDEQYF
d_call: NA; clone_size: NA; v_call: TRBV7-2; j_call: TRBJ1-1; cdr3_nt: TGTGCCAGCAGCTTTTCAACTAACACTGAAGCTTTCTTT; cdr3_aa: CASSFSTNTEAFF
d_call: NA; clone_size: NA; v_call: TRBV7-2; j_call: TRBJ1-3; cdr3_nt: TGTGCCAGCAGCTTAAGGCAGGGAAACACCATATATTTT; cdr3_aa: CASSLRQGNTIYF
d_call: NA; clone_size: NA; v_call: TRBV6-5; j_call: TRBJ2-3; cdr3_nt: TGTGCCAGCAGAGTCGAGGGCAGCACAGATACGCAGTATTTT; cdr3_aa: CASRVEGSTDTQYF